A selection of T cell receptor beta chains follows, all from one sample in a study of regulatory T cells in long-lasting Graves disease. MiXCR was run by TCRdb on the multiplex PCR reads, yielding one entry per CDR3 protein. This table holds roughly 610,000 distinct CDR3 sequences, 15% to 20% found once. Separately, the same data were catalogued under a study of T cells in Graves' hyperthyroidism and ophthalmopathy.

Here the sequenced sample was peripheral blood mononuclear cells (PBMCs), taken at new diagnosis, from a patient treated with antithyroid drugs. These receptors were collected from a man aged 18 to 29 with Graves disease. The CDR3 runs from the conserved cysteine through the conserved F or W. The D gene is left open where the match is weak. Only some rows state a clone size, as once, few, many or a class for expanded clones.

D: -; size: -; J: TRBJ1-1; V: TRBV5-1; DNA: TGCGCCAGCAGCTTGGAAACAGTGCGCGGCACTGAAGCTTTCTTT; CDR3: CASSLETVRGTEAFF
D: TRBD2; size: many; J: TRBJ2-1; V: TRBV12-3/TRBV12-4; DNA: TGTGCCAGCAGTTTCGGGGGGAATGAGCAGTTCTTC; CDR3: CASSFGGNEQFF
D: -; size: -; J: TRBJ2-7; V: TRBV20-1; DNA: TGCAGTGCTAGACCCACAGCTATCTACGAGCAGTACTTC; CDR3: CSARPTAIYEQYF
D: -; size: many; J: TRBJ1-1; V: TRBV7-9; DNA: TGTGCCAGCAGCTTATTGACCGGGACTTACACTGAAGCTTTCTTT; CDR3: CASSLLTGTYTEAFF
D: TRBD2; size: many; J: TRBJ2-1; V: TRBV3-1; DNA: TGTGCCAGCAGCCAGGAGACTAGCGGGAGGGGCAATGAGCAGTTCTTC; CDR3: CASSQETSGRGNEQFF
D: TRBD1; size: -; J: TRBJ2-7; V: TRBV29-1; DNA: TGCAGCGTACGGGGACAGGGCACCTACGAGCAGTACTTC; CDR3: CSVRGQGTYEQYF
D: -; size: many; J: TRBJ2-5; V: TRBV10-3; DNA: TGTGCCATCAGTGAGTCAGCCGGGCGCGGGGAGACCCAGTACTTC; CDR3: CAISESAGRGETQYF
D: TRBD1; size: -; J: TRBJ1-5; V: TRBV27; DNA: TGTGCCAGCAGTTCCGCCGGGACAGTACTGTATAGCAATCAGCCCCAGCATTTT; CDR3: CASSSAGTVLYSNQPQHF
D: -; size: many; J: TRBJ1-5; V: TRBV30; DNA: TGTGCCTGGAGTCCAGGGGTGGGTAATCAGCCCCAGCATTTT; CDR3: CAWSPGVGNQPQHF
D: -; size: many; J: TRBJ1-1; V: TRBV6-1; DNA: TGTGCCAGCAGTGAACGGTTTGAAGCTTTCTTT; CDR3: CASSERFEAFF
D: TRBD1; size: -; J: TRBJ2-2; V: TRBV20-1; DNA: TGCAGTGCCGGGACAGGGGCGAACACCGGGGAGCTGTTTTTT; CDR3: CSAGTGANTGELFF
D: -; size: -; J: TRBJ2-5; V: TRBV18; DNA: TGTGCCAGTAGCGGCCCAATGGGAGAGACCCAGTACTTC; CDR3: CASSGPMGETQYF
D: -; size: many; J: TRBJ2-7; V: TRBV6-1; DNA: TGTGCCAGCAGACTCGGGACGACGACCTACGAGCAGTACTTC; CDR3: CASRLGTTTYEQYF
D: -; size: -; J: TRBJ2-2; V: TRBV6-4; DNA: TGTGCCAGCAGTGACTCGGGGGCGAACACCGGGGAGCTGTTTTTT; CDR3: CASSDSGANTGELFF
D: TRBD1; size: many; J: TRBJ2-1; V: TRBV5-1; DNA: TGCGCCAGCAGCCCGGGGACAGGAGGGTTAAGTGAGCAGTTCTTC; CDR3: CASSPGTGGLSEQFF
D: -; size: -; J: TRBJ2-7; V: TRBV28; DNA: TGTGCCAGCAAAGGCCCCGGCCGGGAGTACTTC; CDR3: CASKGPGREYF
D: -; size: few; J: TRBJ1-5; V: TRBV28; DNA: TGTGCCAGCAGTCCTTTCCGGGGCGGGAGCAATCAGCCCCAGCATTTT; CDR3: CASSPFRGGSNQPQHF
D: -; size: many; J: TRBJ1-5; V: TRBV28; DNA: TGTGCCAGCAGTCGAGGGCCGGGTGGCAATCAGCCCCAGCATTTT; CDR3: CASSRGPGGNQPQHF
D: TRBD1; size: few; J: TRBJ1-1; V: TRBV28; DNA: TGTGCCAGCAGTCCCGGACAGGGGAAGGGTGAAGCTTTCTTT; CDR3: CASSPGQGKGEAFF
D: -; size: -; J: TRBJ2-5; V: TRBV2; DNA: TGTGCCAGCAGTGACCCCGGGGTTGAAGAGACCCAGTACTTC; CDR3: CASSDPGVEETQYF